This T cell receptor (beta chain) was profiled in a study of OX40 agonist ivuxolimab in advanced cancers. Study-wide context: Intravenous ivuxolimab at 0.01 to 10 mg/kg was given to patients every 2 weeks.

Here immunoSEQ multiplex PCR was the method, and the copy in TCRdb shows in-frame clones only, minus some. The sample includes about 82,000 clones, 91% of them seen just once. The material was CD4+ or CD8+ T cells sorted from blood, obtained in a trial of the OX40 agonist ivuxolimab. This clonotype was obtained from an adult with an advanced solid tumor such as melanoma, head and neck, liver or kidney cancer.

The CDR3 DNA follows: TGTGCCAGCAGTGATCGTACCGGAACTAGCGGATCCAATGAGCAGTTCTTC. Its protein is CASSDRTGTSGSNEQFF. This sequence joins TRBV25-1 and TRBJ2-1; 8 nucleotides line up with TRBD2. Losses at the gene ends were 3 bases for V and 6 bases for J; bases not matched to a gene: 13. The germline V gene encodes CDR1 MGHDK and CDR2 SYGVNS. This CDR3 is 17 amino acids long.